This T cell receptor (beta chain) was identified during a study of patients and donors after allogeneic stem cell transplantation (dated by TCRdb to about 2020). Taken from cysteine to phenylalanine, the CDR3 has 13 residues. Only the CDR3 portion is preserved as DNA: 39 bases, with reading frame beginning at the first base. V has 6 bases trimmed and J has 4 bases trimmed; junction bases matching no gene number 6. In the germline V gene, CDR1 corresponds to SGHRS and CDR2 to YFSETQ. This clonotype was seen a handful of times. What antigen it recognizes has not been identified. Qualities for individual bases were not recorded, and no much larger clone is one base off. Library preparation used RT-PCR. Sequenced using a NextSeq 550. TCRdb reanalyzed the raw reads on its own, using fastp at Q25 for trimming and MiXCR for clone calling, and kept in-frame beta chains. Entries are consolidated by CDR3 protein sequence, retaining the most common genes and DNA. Within this sample are hundreds of thousands of distinct CDR3 sequences, with around 16% of them counted one time only. Over 6% of the sample is held by the ten biggest clonotypes.

The receptor was isolated from a human donor who was either an allogeneic HSCT recipient or a stem cell or donor lymphocyte infusion donor (not recorded which). It is not recorded whose cells these are; they may come from a transplant donor. The chain links TRBV5-1 with TRBJ2-5, with TRBD1 identical over 7 junction bases. The sequenced material came from blood, either unsorted or a sorted T cell fraction (not recorded which). The CDR3 has the sequence CASTQGRGETQYF. In nucleotides, the sequence is TGCGCCAGCACACAGGGGCGAGGAGAGACCCAGTACTTC.